The clone carrying this TCR beta chain was seen repeatedly, ten times or more. Its antigen is currently unknown. The TCR beta CDR3 regions underwent amplification using RNA transcripts as the source. HTBI primers were the set used in a first-round RT-PCR of the TCR CDR3. TCRdb re-called the multiplex PCR reads through MiXCR, storing one row per CDR3 protein. The repertoire holds under 300,000 distinct CDR3 sequences, with around 15% as singletons. The source of the sample is a study of T cells in Graves' hyperthyroidism and ophthalmopathy. In the study overall: Initial diagnosis, before any treatment, was when peripheral blood was collected.

Study-level results: In the analysis, a 13 V-J model separated ophthalmopathy from stable hyperthyroidism.

CDR1 and CDR2 (germline): MDHEN, SYDVKM. The junction had 13 bases not matched to a gene; V was cut back by 5 bases and J by 11 bases. The CDR3 is made up of 15 amino acids. This receptor was obtained from a woman in her fifties or sixties with Graves' hyperthyroidism that later progressed to Graves' ophthalmopathy. V is TRBV28 and J is TRBJ2-1; 9 bases agree with TRBD2. The sequenced sample was blood. For the CDR3, the DNA is TGTGCCAGCAGTCGGAAAGCGGGAGGAGGCCACCAGCAGTTCTTC. It codes for CASSRKAGGGHQQFF.